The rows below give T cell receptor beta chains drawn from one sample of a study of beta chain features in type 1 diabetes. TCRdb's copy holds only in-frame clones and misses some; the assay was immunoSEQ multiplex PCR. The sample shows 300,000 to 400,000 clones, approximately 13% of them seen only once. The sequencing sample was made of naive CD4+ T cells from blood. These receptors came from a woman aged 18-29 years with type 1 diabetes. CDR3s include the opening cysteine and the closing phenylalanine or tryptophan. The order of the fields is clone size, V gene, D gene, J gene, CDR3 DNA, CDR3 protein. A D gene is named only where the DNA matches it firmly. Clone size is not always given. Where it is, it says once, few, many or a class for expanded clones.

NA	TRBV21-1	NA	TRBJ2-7	TGTGCCAGCCTTCTAGCGGGAGCCTACGAGCAGTACTTC	CASLLAGAYEQYF
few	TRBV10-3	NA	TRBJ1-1	TGTGCCATCTTCTCTCCAACCGGACAATACACTGAAGCTTTCTTT	CAIFSPTGQYTEAFF
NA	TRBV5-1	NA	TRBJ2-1	TGCGCCAGCAGCTTAAGGACTACCAGGGACAATGAGCAGTTCTTC	CASSLRTTRDNEQFF
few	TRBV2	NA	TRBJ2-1	TGTGCCAGCAGTGCGCAGGTCAATTACAATGAGCAGTTCTTC	CASSAQVNYNEQFF
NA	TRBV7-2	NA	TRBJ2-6	TGTGCCAGCAGCCGACCCCAGACAGGCAGCTCTGGGGCCAACGTCCTGACTTTC	CASSRPQTGSSGANVLTF
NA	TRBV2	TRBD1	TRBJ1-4	TGTGCCAGCAGTGGACAGGGGACTAATGAAAAACTGTTTTTT	CASSGQGTNEKLFF
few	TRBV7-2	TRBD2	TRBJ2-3	TGTGCCAGCGGGGTTAGCGGGGTTAGCACAGATACGCAGTATTTT	CASGVSGVSTDTQYF
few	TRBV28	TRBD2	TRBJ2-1	TGTGCCAGCAGTTTAAGCGGCGGGAGACGGGCCAATGAGCAGTTCTTC	CASSLSGGRRANEQFF
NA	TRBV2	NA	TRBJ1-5	TGTGCCAGCAGTGAAAGACTGAGCAATCAGCCCCAGCATTTT	CASSERLSNQPQHF
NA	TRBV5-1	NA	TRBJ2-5	TGCGCCAGCAGCTTGGTATCAGGGGTAGAGACCCAGTACTTC	CASSLVSGVETQYF
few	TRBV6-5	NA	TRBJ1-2	TGTGCCAGCAGTTACAGACAGCTCTATGGCTACACCTTC	CASSYRQLYGYTF
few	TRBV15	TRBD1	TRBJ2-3	TGTGCCACCCTAAGGGGGCGGCTAAGCACAGATACGCAGTATTTT	CATLRGRLSTDTQYF
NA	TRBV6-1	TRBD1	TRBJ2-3	TGTGCCAGCATACGGGACAGGGGCCCAGATACGCAGTATTTT	CASIRDRGPDTQYF
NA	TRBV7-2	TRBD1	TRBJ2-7	TGTGCCAGCAGTCCTTCAGGGGGCTACGAGCAGTACTTC	CASSPSGGYEQYF
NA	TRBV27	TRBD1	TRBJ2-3	TGTGCCAGCAAGGGACAGGGGGATACGCAGTATTTT	CASKGQGDTQYF
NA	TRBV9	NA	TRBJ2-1	TGTGCCAGCAGCGTAGCTGTTGGGCTTAGGGGGGGGGAGCAGTTCTTC	CASSVAVGLRGGEQFF
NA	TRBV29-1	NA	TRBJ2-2	TGCAGCGTTTGGGAGGGGGGGAACACCGGGGAGCTGTTTTTT	CSVWEGGNTGELFF
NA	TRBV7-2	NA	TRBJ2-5	TGTGCCAGCAGCCTAAGACGAGGCGGAGAGACCCAGTACTTC	CASSLRRGGETQYF
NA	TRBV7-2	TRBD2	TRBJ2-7	TGTGCCAGCAGCGCGGGAACTAGCGGGAGGGCTTACGAGCAGTACTTC	CASSAGTSGRAYEQYF
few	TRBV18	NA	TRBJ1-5	TGTGCCAGCTCACCACAGGGGCCAAGGACCCAGCATTTT	CASSPQGPRTQHF
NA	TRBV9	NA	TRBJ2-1	TGTGCCAGCAGCGTAGTGAGCGGGCCCTACAATGAGCAGTTCTTC	CASSVVSGPYNEQFF
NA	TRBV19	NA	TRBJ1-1	TGTGCCAGTAGTATAGGGGCGTTGAACACTGAAGCTTTCTTT	CASSIGALNTEAFF
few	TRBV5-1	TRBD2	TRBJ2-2	TGCGCCAGCAGCTTGGCTAGCGGGAGAGGAACCGGGGAGCTGTTTTTT	CASSLASGRGTGELFF
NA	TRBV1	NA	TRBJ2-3	TGCACCAGCAGCCCCTCGGAACGCGGGAGGGAAAAGGAGGGCACAGATACGCAGTATTTT	CTSSPSERGREKEGTDTQYF
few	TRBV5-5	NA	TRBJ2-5	TGTGCCAGCAGCTTGGAGTACAGCATCCTTGCTGAGACCCAGTACTTC	CASSLEYSILAETQYF
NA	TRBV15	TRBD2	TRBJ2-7	TGTGCCACGGGAATGGGACTAGCGGGATTCGACGAGCAGTACTTC	CATGMGLAGFDEQYF
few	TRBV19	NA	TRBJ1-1	TGTGCCAGTAGTATGTCGGGGAACACTGAAGCTTTCTTT	CASSMSGNTEAFF
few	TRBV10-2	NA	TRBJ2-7	TGCGCCAGCGAATCCAGAAAAAGCTCCTACGAGCAGTACTTC	CASESRKSSYEQYF
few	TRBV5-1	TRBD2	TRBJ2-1	TGCGCCAGCAGCTTTAGCGGGACCTCCTACAATGAGCAGTTCTTC	CASSFSGTSYNEQFF
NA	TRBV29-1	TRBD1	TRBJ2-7	TGCAGCGTTGGGGGACAGGGGGTCTACGAGCAGTACTTC	CSVGGQGVYEQYF
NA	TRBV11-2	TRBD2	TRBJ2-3	TGTGCCAGCAGCCTAGCGGGAGATACGCAGTATTTT	CASSLAGDTQYF
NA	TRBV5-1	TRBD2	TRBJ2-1	TGCGCCAGCAGCCCGGGAGGCCAGACCTACAATGAGCAGTTCTTC	CASSPGGQTYNEQFF
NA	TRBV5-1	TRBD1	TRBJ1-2	TGCGCCAGCAGCTTAACCGGGACAGACTATGGCTACACCTTC	CASSLTGTDYGYTF
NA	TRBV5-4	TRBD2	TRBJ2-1	TGTGCCAGCAGCCCGAGCGGGAGTCAAAGACAGGAGCAGTTCTTC	CASSPSGSQRQEQFF
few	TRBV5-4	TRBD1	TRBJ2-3	TGTGCCAGCAGCAAAGGACAGGGTCAGCCAGATACGCAGTATTTT	CASSKGQGQPDTQYF
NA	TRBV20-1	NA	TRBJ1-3	TGCAGTGCTAGTAGAGGAAACACCATATATTTT	CSASRGNTIYF
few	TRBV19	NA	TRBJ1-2	TGTGCCAGTAGCCATGCGGGGGCAGGACACTATGGCTACACCTTC	CASSHAGAGHYGYTF
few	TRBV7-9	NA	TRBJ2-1	TGTGCCAGCAGCATGGGACAGCTGGGACTAGTGATGACGAATGAGCAGTTCTTC	CASSMGQLGLVMTNEQFF
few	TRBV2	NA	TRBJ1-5	TGTGCCAGCAGTGGTAGACAGGCGCAGAATCAGCCCCAGCATTTT	CASSGRQAQNQPQHF
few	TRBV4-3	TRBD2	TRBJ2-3	TGCGCCAGCAGCCAAGAAGGGCTAGCGGGGGGCGCAGATACGCAGTATTTT	CASSQEGLAGGADTQYF
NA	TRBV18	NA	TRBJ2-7	TGTGCCAGCACCGACGCTCCGGGGAGAGGTAGTCCACACTACGAGCAGTACTTC	CASTDAPGRGSPHYEQYF
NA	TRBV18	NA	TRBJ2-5	TGTGCCAGCTCACCCAACACAGGGTTCCAAGAGACCCAGTACTTC	CASSPNTGFQETQYF
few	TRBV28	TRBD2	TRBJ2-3	TGTGCCAGCAGTTCCGTTAGCGGGAGAGGGAGCACAGATACGCAGTATTTT	CASSSVSGRGSTDTQYF
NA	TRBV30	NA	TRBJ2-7	TGTGCCTGGAGTGTAGGGGGGGGCGAGCAGTACTTC	CAWSVGGGEQYF
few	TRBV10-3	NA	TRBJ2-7	TGTGCCATCAGTGAGCCCCACGGGGGTTCAGGCGAGCAGTACTTC	CAISEPHGGSGEQYF
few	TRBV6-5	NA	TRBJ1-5	TGTGCCAGCAGTCAAGGACTGGGGCCCCAGCATTTT	CASSQGLGPQHF
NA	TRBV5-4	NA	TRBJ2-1	TGTGCCAGCAGCCTGGACAGCAGCTCCTACAATGAGCAGTTCTTC	CASSLDSSSYNEQFF
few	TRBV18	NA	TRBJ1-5	TGTGCCAGCTCAATTCAGGGGAATCAGCCCCAGCATTTT	CASSIQGNQPQHF
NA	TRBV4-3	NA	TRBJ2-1	TGCGCCAGCAGCCAAGTGGGCCTACACCGCTACAATGAGCAGTTCTTC	CASSQVGLHRYNEQFF
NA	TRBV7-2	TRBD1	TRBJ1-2	TGTGCCAGCTCAGACAGGGGGTATGGCTACACCTTC	CASSDRGYGYTF